One and the same sample provided the 16 T cell receptor beta chains below, sequenced in a study of T cell changes during pregnancy in multiple sclerosis (dated by TCRdb to about 2019). The library was made by the immunoSEQ multiplex PCR assay. Sourced from immuneACCESS, this table was stored by TCRdb with only in-frame sequences that have V and J called. A share of the clones is absent; for the studies checked, an unresolved V gene accounts for under half, and the remainder has no known explanation. The sample table lists 50,000 or so clones, about 91% of them with a count of one. The ten largest clones take up approximately 1.1% of the sample. This sample comprised peripheral blood, obtained after pregnancy. All receptors come from a female donor in good health, enrolled as a control in a pregnancy study.

The rearrangement uses TRBV14 and TRBJ1-1; D possibly corresponds to TRBD1 (6 bases). CDR1 and CDR2 from the germline V gene are SGHDN and FVKESK. Trimming shortened V by 2 bases and J by 0 bases, and 10 bases separated the two germline ends. This CDR3 is built from 15 residues. CDR3 bases: TGTGCCAGCAGCCAATCCACAGGGTTGAACACTGAAGCTTTCTTT. This encodes CASSQSTGLNTEAFF.

In its sample, this clone was seen once. The chain couples TRBV5-1 to TRBJ1-1, with 9 bases identical to TRBD1. This CDR3 region has 16 residues. Germline CDR1 is SGHRS and CDR2 is YFSETQ. Trimming removed 4 bases from V and 7 bases from J; junction bases left unmatched: 14. The CDR3 here is CASSQFNRDRENEAFF. The CDR3 DNA reads as TGCGCCAGCAGCCAGTTCAACCGGGACAGGGAAAATGAAGCTTTCTTT.

This chain joins TRBV30 and TRBJ2-7, with 8 bases lining up with TRBD2. This CDR3 region has 14 residues. V shed 1 base and J 6 bases; nucleotides not matched to a gene: 8. Germline V gives CDR1 GTSNPN, CDR2 SVGIG (reference sequence). CDR3 sequence (DNA): TGTGCCTGGAGTGGGGGACTAGTTCCAACCGAGCAGTACTTC. It specifies CAWSGGLVPTEQYF.

Regarding this clone: Other DNA variants within this sample encode the same CDR3. The rearrangement joins TRBV6-1 to TRBJ1-3; maybe TRBD1 (6 bases). CDR3 size: 12 residues. Trimming cost V 3 bases and J 7 bases, with 7 bases left between them. In germline, CDR1 is MNHNS, CDR2 SASEGT. CDR3 residues: CASSERGNTIYF. For the CDR3, the DNA is TGTGCCAGCAGTGAGAGGGGGAACACCATATATTTT.

The chain links TRBV9 to TRBJ2-2; the match to TRBD1 covers 8 bases. CDR1 is SGDLS, CDR2 YYNGEE, per germline. CDR3 length equals 15 residues. The V gene end was trimmed by 6 bases and the J gene end by 7 bases; junction bases not matched to a gene: 11. The CDR3 DNA follows: TGTGCCAGCAACTCAGGGGGCCGGAATTACGGGGAGCTGTTTTTT. Protein sequence: CASNSGGRNYGELFF.

J is TRBJ2-1 and V is TRBV9, with D maybe TRBD1 (5 bases). Germline-derived CDR1 and CDR2 are SGDLS and YYNGEE. The CDR3 loop spans 17 amino acids. Trimming removed 0 bases from V and 11 bases from J, with 24 bases in between. The CDR3 is CASSVEMGRLRPAKQFF. CDR3 DNA: TGTGCCAGCAGCGTAGAGATGGGGCGGCTTAGACCCGCAAAGCAGTTCTTC.

This sequence joins TRBV5-1 and TRBJ1-2; no definite D call. The CDR3 consists of 14 residues. Germline V gene sequence: CDR1 SGHRS, CDR2 YFSETQ. V was pared by 3 bases and J by 7 bases, with 16 bases between. The CDR3 DNA is TGCGCCAGCAGCTCCGAGGTCGGAACGAGTGGCTACACCTTC. Residues: CASSSEVGTSGYTF.

This sequence joins TRBV6-1 and TRBJ1-3; D not resolved. Germline CDR1 reads MNHNS; CDR2 reads SASEGT. V dropped 8 bases and J dropped 2 bases, with 13 bases sitting between them. This CDR3 comprises 14 residues. CDR3 in amino acids: CASSAGSTGNTIYF. As DNA, the CDR3 is TGTGCCAGCTCTGCGGGGTCGACTGGAAACACCATATATTTT.

This clone appeared once. V is TRBV10-2 and J is TRBJ1-6; D gene ambiguous. The CDR3 is made up of 18 amino acids. Per germline, CDR1 WSHSY and CDR2 SAAADI. Trimming left V 2 bases short and J 0 bases short, with 14 bases between. This chain's CDR3 is CASSEPYYVSSYNSPLHF. CDR3 DNA sequence: TGCGCCAGCAGTGAGCCGTACTACGTGAGCTCCTATAATTCACCCCTCCACTTT.

The V gene is TRBV5-1, the J gene TRBJ2-7, with 9 bases matching TRBD1. The CDR3 length is 13 residues. Germline CDR1 and CDR2: SGHRS and YFSETQ. J gave up 2 bases and V 7 bases, and 4 bases lay outside the gene matches. The CDR3 region is CASGGQGPYEQYF. The DNA for the CDR3 is TGCGCCAGCGGTGGACAGGGGCCCTACGAGCAGTACTTC.

The chain uses TRBV5-1 and TRBJ2-7, with 7 bases identical to TRBD1. V shed 0 bases and J 5 bases; nucleotides not matched to a gene: 14. CDR1 and CDR2 from the germline V gene are SGHRS and YFSETQ. The CDR3 covers 17 residues. CDR3 sequence (DNA): TGCGCCAGCAGCTTGGGTGGCGGACAGGCGGGCATGGACGAGCAGTACTTC. Translation gives CASSLGGGQAGMDEQYF.

V usage is TRBV5-6 and J usage is TRBJ2-7, with 11 positions matching TRBD2. This CDR3 spans 15 amino acids. Germline CDR1 reads SGHDT; CDR2 reads YYEEEE. Losses at the gene ends were 5 bases for V and 6 bases for J; bases not matched to a gene: 10. The CDR3 spells CASSRRLAGSTEQYF. The CDR3 nucleotides read TGTGCCAGCAGTCGCCGACTAGCGGGAAGCACCGAGCAGTACTTC.

The chain employs TRBV28 and TRBJ2-7; 7 bases align to TRBD2. V gave up 6 bases and J gave up 2 bases; unmatched junction bases: 10. This CDR3 is built from 15 residues. Germline V gene sequence: CDR1 MDHEN, CDR2 SYDVKM. CDR3 sequence: CASSPRGAGPYEQYF. The CDR3 nucleotides read TGTGCCAGCAGCCCCCGGGGAGCGGGGCCCTACGAGCAGTACTTC.

V usage is TRBV9 and J usage is TRBJ2-3; 8 nucleotides match TRBD1. Germline V CDR1 and CDR2: SGDLS, YYNGEE. The CDR3 sequence is 16 residues long. V lost 0 bases to trimming and J lost 1 base; unmatched junction nucleotides: 4. The CDR3 DNA sequence: TGTGCCAGCAGCGTAGTTGTGACAGGGGGCACAGATACGCAGTATTTT. It specifies CASSVVVTGGTDTQYF.

This rearrangement joins TRBV5-1 to TRBJ2-1, with TRBD2 matching 13 bases. This CDR3 is built from 16 residues. CDR1 is SGHRS, CDR2 YFSETQ, per germline. Germline trimming cut 2 bases from V and 6 bases from J; bases unmatched to any gene: 5. The CDR3 DNA reads as TGCGCCAGCAGCTTCGGAGGGACTAGCGGGATCAATGAGCAGTTCTTC. Translated, it gives CASSFGGTSGINEQFF.

This rearrangement joins TRBV7-2 to TRBJ2-7, with D tentatively TRBD2 (7 bases). Germline assignment: CDR1 SGHTA and CDR2 FQGNSA. CDR3 length equals 15 residues. Trimming pared 8 bases from V and 0 bases from J, leaving 17 bases between. This CDR3 reads CASGEGGGNSYEQYF. CDR3 in DNA: TGTGCCAGCGGTGAAGGGGGGGGGAACTCCTACGAGCAGTACTTC.